The 28 T cell receptor beta chains listed next were all sequenced from one sample in a study of CD8 T cells in ankylosing spondylitis. Findings and limits, study-wide: Ankylosing spondylitis blood seemed to carry a telltale TCR beta motif made of about 8 highly homologous variants.

A single record per CDR3 protein comes from TCRdb applying MiXCR to the 5' RACE reads. The sample records fewer than 500,000 distinct CDR3 sequences, around 24% being singletons. Antigens for these TCRs are unknown. The sample taken for sequencing was blood, either unsorted or a sorted T cell fraction (not recorded which). All receptors derive from a male donor with ankylosing spondylitis.

This clonotype came up a few times. This chain links TRBV28 with TRBJ1-1; D gene ambiguous. The V end was cut by 10 bases, the J end by 6 bases, with 18 bases between. In germline, CDR1 is MDHEN, CDR2 SYDVKM. The length of the CDR3 is 13 residues. CDR3 loop: CATIIFEGAEAFF. The DNA for the CDR3 is TGTGCCACCATAATTTTTGAGGGTGCTGAAGCTTTCTTT.

The rearrangement links TRBV9 to TRBJ2-1, with TRBD2 as a possible D gene (5 bases). This CDR3 has 15 amino acids. Trimming cost V 0 bases and J 8 bases, with 15 bases left between them. Germline assignment: CDR1 SGDLS and CDR2 YYNGEE. The CDR3 sequence is CASSVVGLPLDEQFF. In DNA form, the CDR3 reads TGTGCCAGCAGCGTAGTTGGACTCCCATTGGATGAGCAGTTCTTC.

The V gene is TRBV11-2, the J gene TRBJ2-1, with D uncertain. Trimming stripped 5 bases from V and 4 bases from J, with 18 bases between. This CDR3 is 16 amino acids long. Germline CDR1 reads SGHAT; CDR2 reads FQNNGV. The CDR3 DNA is TGTGCCAGCAGCCCCCGGGTGGGCGGACCGTACAATGAGCAGTTCTTC. Translating gives CASSPRVGGPYNEQFF.

The gene calls are TRBV29-1 and TRBJ1-2; possible D gene TRBD1, 5 bases. Trimming removed 6 bases from V and 4 bases from J, with 18 bases in between. The CDR3 is 14 residues long. CDR1 SQVTM and CDR2 ANQGSEA come from the germline V gene. CDR3 sequence (DNA): TGCAGCGTCGTCCGGGACCCCCTAGGCTATGGCTACACCTTC. It codes for CSVVRDPLGYGYTF.

The rearrangement links TRBV9 to TRBJ1-1, with a weak D call TRBD1 (5 bases). Germline values: CDR1 SGDLS, CDR2 YYNGEE. V was shortened by 4 bases and J by 7 bases, with 14 bases between the two germline ends. The CDR3 spans 13 residues. The CDR3 region is CASSQGQTGEAFF. The CDR3 DNA reads TGTGCCAGCAGCCAAGGCCAAACAGGTGAAGCTTTCTTT.

The chain recombines TRBV18 with TRBJ2-7, with 11 bases lining up with TRBD2. CDR1 and CDR2 from the germline V gene are KGHSH and LQKENI. The length of the CDR3 is 14 residues. Trimming took 3 bases from V and 5 from J; bases not matched to a gene: 3. This CDR3 is CASSPSGRAHEQYF. CDR3 in DNA: TGTGCCAGCTCACCTAGCGGGAGGGCCCACGAGCAGTACTTC.

This clonotype was recorded a few times. The V and J genes are TRBV9 and TRBJ2-7; D may be TRBD2 (6 bases). This CDR3 is 13 amino acids long. Deletions cut 2 bases from V and 5 bases from J, with 11 bases between. In germline, CDR1 is SGDLS, CDR2 YYNGEE. The CDR3 bases are TGTGCCAGCAGCGTCGGGAGCGGCAACGAGCAGTACTTC. It translates to CASSVGSGNEQYF.

The rearrangement uses TRBV5-1 and TRBJ2-5, with TRBD1 matching 8 bases. Germline CDR1 SGHRS, CDR2 YFSETQ. The V segment lost 4 bases and the J segment 2 bases; nucleotides outside the gene matches: 16. The CDR3 is 18 residues long. CDR3 coding DNA: TGCGCCAGCAGCAAGGGCATCCGACGGGACAGGATTCAAGAGACCCAGTACTTC. This gives the protein CASSKGIRRDRIQETQYF.

This sequence joins TRBV5-1 and TRBJ2-1; D ambiguous. With 3 bases removed from V and 7 bases from J, the gap between germline ends came to 11 bases. From germline, CDR1 is SGHRS and CDR2 YFSETQ. The length of the CDR3 is 13 residues. The DNA of the CDR3 is TGCGCCAGCAGCTCTTTGCGAAGGAATGAGCAGTTCTTC. This codes for CASSSLRRNEQFF.

The V and J genes are TRBV4-2 and TRBJ2-7, with D possibly matching TRBD2 (5 bases). Deletions cut 3 bases from V and 2 bases from J, with 14 bases between. Looked up from germline, CDR1 is LGHNA and CDR2 is YNFKEQ. The length of the CDR3 is 15 residues. CDR3 nucleotide sequence: TGTGCCAGCAGCCACTTATTCCCGACTACCTACGAGCAGTACTTC. Translating gives CASSHLFPTTYEQYF.

In this sample, this clonotype turned up many times. This chain connects TRBV29-1 to TRBJ2-1; TRBD1 might be the D (7 bases). Germline V gene sequence: CDR1 SQVTM, CDR2 ANQGSEA. The CDR3 sequence is 16 residues long. V was clipped by 4 bases and J by 4 bases, with 20 bases between them. This CDR3 reads CSVASGAGQTYNEQFF. In DNA, the CDR3 is TGCAGCGTTGCCTCAGGGGCGGGACAGACTTACAATGAGCAGTTCTTC.

V usage is TRBV7-8 and J usage is TRBJ2-2; unclear D gene. The V gene lost 0 bases and the J gene lost 1 base, with 15 bases spanning the gap. In germline, CDR1 is SGHVS, CDR2 FQNEAQ. The CDR3 is made up of 18 amino acids. The CDR3 loop reads CASSLALLPIGNTGELFF. The DNA for the CDR3 is TGTGCCAGCAGCTTAGCGCTTCTTCCTATTGGGAACACCGGGGAGCTGTTTTTT.

This clonotype was observed a few times. This chain joins TRBV28 and TRBJ2-3, with 11 positions matching TRBD2. Germline CDR1 is MDHEN and CDR2 is SYDVKM. V lost 6 bases to trimming and J lost 4 bases; unmatched junction nucleotides: 6. CDR3 length: 15 residues. The CDR3, as DNA: TGTGCCAGCAGGATATTAGCGGGAGGGCCAGATACGCAGTATTTT. Encoded protein: CASRILAGGPDTQYF. The variable domain in full, with the rest retrieved from reference TRBV28 and TRBJ2-3, is DVKVTQSSRYLVKRTGEKVFLECVQDMDHENMFWYRQDPGLGLRLIYFSYDVKMKEKGDIPEGYSVSREKKERFSLILESASTNQTSMYLCASRILAGGPDTQYFGPGTRLTVL.

This clonotype was seen only a few times. This sequence joins TRBV28 and TRBJ1-2; D unresolved. Trimming removed 5 bases from V and 12 bases from J, with 19 bases in between. The CDR3 extends over 13 amino acids. CDR1 MDHEN and CDR2 SYDVKM come from the germline V gene. This CDR3 reads CASSPLASFGDTF. CDR3 bases: TGTGCCAGCAGTCCCTTAGCCTCCTTTGGGGACACCTTC.

The V gene is TRBV29-1, the J gene TRBJ1-1, with D hard to call. The germline V gene encodes CDR1 SQVTM and CDR2 ANQGSEA. V was shortened by 6 bases and J by 0 bases, with 5 bases between the two germline ends. The CDR3 runs 11 residues. The CDR3 DNA sequence: TGCAGCGTCCGAATGAACACTGAAGCTTTCTTT. Its protein is CSVRMNTEAFF. Complete variable domain (other parts from reference TRBV29-1 and TRBJ1-1): SAVISQKPSRDICQRGTSLTIQCQVDSQVTMMFWYRQQPGQSLTLIATANQGSEATYESGFVIDKFPISRPNLTFSTLTVSNMSPEDSSIYLCSVRMNTEAFFGQGTRLTVV.

The chain couples TRBV7-9 to TRBJ1-1, with 9 positions matching TRBD1. J gave up 0 bases and V 7 bases, and 12 bases lay outside the gene matches. Germline lookup yields CDR1 SEHNR and CDR2 FQNEAQ (reference sequence). CDR3 length: 17 amino acids. The CDR3 DNA reads as TGTGCCAGCATCCAGCGCGGGACAGGGACCATGAACACTGAAGCTTTCTTT. Its translation is CASIQRGTGTMNTEAFF.

This clonotype occurred a few times. CDR3 region: CATSDAPVGGETQYF. Written as DNA, the CDR3 is TGTGCCACCAGTGATGCCCCGGTGGGAGGGGAGACCCAGTACTTC. The chain joins TRBV24-1 to TRBJ2-5; 7 bases agree with TRBD2. Germline CDR1 is KGHDR and CDR2 is SFDVKD. With V trimmed by 3 bases and J by 5 bases, 8 bases remained unmatched. The CDR3 has 15 amino acids.

V gene TRBV1 combines with J gene TRBJ2-7. TRBV1 is labeled a pseudogene. CDR3 length: 10 residues. The CDR3 DNA reads as TGCGGTCTTGGGGACTACGAGCAGTACTTC. This sequence encodes CGLGDYEQYF.

The V gene is TRBV5-1, the J gene TRBJ2-1; weak D call: TRBD2 (6 bases). CDR1 SGHRS and CDR2 YFSETQ come from the germline V gene. The germline V and J ends were trimmed by 0 bases and 4 bases, with 11 bases remaining between them. This CDR3 comprises 15 residues. DNA for the CDR3: TGCGCCAGCAGCTTGGAGGGAGGAGGTTACAATGAGCAGTTCTTC. It encodes CASSLEGGGYNEQFF.

This clonotype was recorded a few times. The chain employs TRBV7-8 and TRBJ2-3; 7 bases agree with TRBD2. Germline loops: CDR1 SGHVS, CDR2 FQNEAQ. The CDR3 runs 15 residues. V shed 1 base and J 3 bases; nucleotides not matched to a gene: 4. The CDR3 is CASSLVGGRTDTQYF. DNA for the CDR3: TGTGCCAGCAGCTTAGTCGGCGGGAGAACAGATACGCAGTATTTT.

This clonotype was observed many times. The chain couples TRBV3-1 to TRBJ2-2; D possibly matches TRBD1 or TRBD2 (5 bases each). V was pared by 0 bases and J by 6 bases, with 11 bases between. This CDR3 spans 15 amino acids. Germline V gene lookup returns CDR1 LGHDT and CDR2 YNNKEL (reference sequence). CDR3 region: CASSQDGRGAGELFF. As DNA, the CDR3 is TGTGCCAGCAGCCAAGATGGGAGAGGGGCCGGGGAGCTGTTTTTT.

In its sample, this clonotype was seen a few times. The CDR3, as DNA: TGTGCCAGCAGCCAAGGAGCTAGCGGTTTCGACAATGAGCAGTTCTTC. Its protein is CASSQGASGFDNEQFF. The chain links TRBV3-1 to TRBJ2-1; 7 bases align to TRBD2. Trimming cost V 1 base and J 5 bases; bases outside gene matches: 8. The germline CDR1 and CDR2 sequences are LGHDT and YNNKEL (reference sequence). The CDR3 loop spans 16 amino acids.

Only a few counts were recorded for this clonotype. The V call is TRBV28, the J call TRBJ2-3, with TRBD2 matching over 13 bases. The germline gives CDR1 MDHEN, CDR2 SYDVKM. This CDR3 is 21 amino acids long. V lost 7 bases, J lost 2 bases, and 21 bases stayed unmatched. CDR3 in DNA: TGTGCCAGCATGCCCCGTCCCGGGACAGTTGGGACTAGCGGGACCACAGATACGCAGTATTTT. Translating gives CASMPRPGTVGTSGTTDTQYF.

This clonotype was found once. V usage is TRBV2 and J usage is TRBJ2-1; possible D gene TRBD2, 6 bases. V lost 4 bases to trimming and J lost 0 bases, with 7 bases between them. CDR1 is SNHLY, CDR2 FYNNEI, per germline. The CDR3 is 14 residues long. In nucleotides, the CDR3 is TGTGCCAGCAGTGGTAGCGGCTCCTACAATGAGCAGTTCTTC. This codes for CASSGSGSYNEQFF.

This clonotype was picked up many times. A read error may account for a junction end that differs from germline. V and J are TRBV5-1 and TRBJ2-1; 7 positions match TRBD2. The germline V gene has CDR1 SGHRS and CDR2 YFSETQ. This CDR3 is built from 15 residues. The CDR3 loop is CASSLGLAAYNEQFF. In DNA, the CDR3 is TGTGCCAGCAGCTTGGGGCTAGCGGCCTACAATGAGCAGTTCTTC.

This clonotype showed up many times. The V call is TRBV5-1, the J call TRBJ2-1; D is possibly TRBD2 (5 bases). The CDR3 sequence is 16 residues long. With 0 bases removed from V and 0 bases from J, the gap between germline ends came to 10 bases. Germline V gene sequence: CDR1 SGHRS, CDR2 YFSETQ. CDR3 sequence: CASSLGGGSSYNEQFF. The CDR3 DNA sequence: TGCGCCAGCAGCTTGGGTGGTGGGAGCTCCTACAATGAGCAGTTCTTC.

This clonotype was picked up a small number of times. This chain uses TRBV20-1 with TRBJ2-7, with 10 bases lining up with TRBD2. V was clipped by 1 base and J by 3 bases; unmatched bases: 18. CDR3 length: 19 residues. From germline, CDR1 is DFQATT and CDR2 SNEGSKA (reference sequence). CDR3 DNA sequence: TGCAGTGCTAGAGTGACGGGACTAGCGAGAACGGGGGGCTACTACGAGCAGTACTTC. Translated: CSARVTGLARTGGYYEQYF.

V and J are TRBV11-2 and TRBJ2-2, with D tentatively TRBD2 (6 bases). CDR3 length: 14 residues. V was clipped by 4 bases and J by 3 bases, with 9 bases between them. Per the germline V gene, CDR1 is SGHAT and CDR2 is FQNNGV. The CDR3 DNA reads as TGTGCCAGCAGCTGGGGACTCGACACCGGGGAGCTGTTTTTT. Protein: CASSWGLDTGELFF.